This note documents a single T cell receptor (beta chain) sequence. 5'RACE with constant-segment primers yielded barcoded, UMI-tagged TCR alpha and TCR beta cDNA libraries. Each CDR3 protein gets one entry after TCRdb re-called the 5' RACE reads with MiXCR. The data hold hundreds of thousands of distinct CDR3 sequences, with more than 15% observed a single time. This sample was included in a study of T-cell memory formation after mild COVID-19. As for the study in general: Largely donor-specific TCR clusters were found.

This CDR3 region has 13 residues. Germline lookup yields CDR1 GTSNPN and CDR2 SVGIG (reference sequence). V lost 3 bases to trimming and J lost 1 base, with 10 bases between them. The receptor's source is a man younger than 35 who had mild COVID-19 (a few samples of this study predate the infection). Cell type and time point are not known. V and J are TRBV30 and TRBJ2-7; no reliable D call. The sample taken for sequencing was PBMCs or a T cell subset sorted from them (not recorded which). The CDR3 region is CAWRGRVSYEQYF. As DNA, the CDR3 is TGTGCCTGGAGGGGAAGGGTTTCCTACGAGCAGTACTTC.